The 19 T cell receptor beta chains given below trace back to one sample, sequenced in a study of cytomegalovirus exposure and HLA in healthy donors. PCR involved 60 Vbeta and 13 Jbeta primers. TCRdb keeps only in-frame clones here, not all; method: immunoSEQ multiplex PCR. Altogether some 200,000 clones are present, 80% to 85% being singletons, with the ten largest covering 1.7%. Material: PBMCs. These receptors were obtained from a woman between 18 and 30 years old in good health and CMV-seronegative.

The V call is TRBV9, the J call TRBJ1-6, with TRBD1 identical over 8 bases. CDR1 and CDR2 (germline): SGDLS, YYNGEE. V was clipped by 3 bases and J by 8 bases; unmatched bases: 4. The CDR3 contains 14 residues. DNA for the CDR3: TGTGCCAGCAGCGGGACAGGGACGGATTCACCCCTCCACTTT. Protein product: CASSGTGTDSPLHF. The complete variable domain, with remaining parts taken from reference TRBV9 and TRBJ1-6, reads DSGVTQTPKHLITATGQRVTLRCSPRSGDLSVYWYQQSLDQGLQFLIQYYNGEERAKGNILERFSAQQFPDLHSELNLSSLELGDSALYFCASSGTGTDSPLHFGNGTRLTVT.

This clone was counted once. The chain employs TRBV11-3 and TRBJ2-5, with 7 bases fitting TRBD1. This CDR3 region has 14 residues. Germline V gives CDR1 SGHNT, CDR2 YENEEA. V trimming: 5 bases; J trimming: 1 base; junction bases outside the gene matches: 4. The CDR3 sequence: CASSRDRVQETQYF. DNA for the CDR3: TGTGCCAGCAGCCGTGACAGGGTCCAAGAGACCCAGTACTTC.

This chain joins TRBV2 and TRBJ1-6; D gene unclear. The germline V gene encodes CDR1 SNHLY and CDR2 FYNNEI. V was trimmed by 3 bases and J by 0 bases, leaving 9 bases between them. The CDR3 extends over 16 amino acids. The DNA of the CDR3 is TGTGCCAGCAGTGACGCTACGAGCTCCTATAATTCACCCCTCCACTTT. Translation: CASSDATSSYNSPLHF.

The chain couples TRBV10-2 to TRBJ2-1; D is unresolved. The CDR3 spans 11 residues. The V gene's germline CDR1 is WSHSY and CDR2 SAAADI. Trimming left V 3 bases short and J 6 bases short, with 3 bases between. The CDR3 loop reads CASSDLNEQFF. CDR3 nucleotides: TGCGCCAGCAGTGACCTCAATGAGCAGTTCTTC.

This clone has only a few counts. The chain carries TRBV25-1 and TRBJ2-7; 8 bases are a match to TRBD2. V gave up 9 bases and J gave up 5 bases; unmatched junction bases: 12. Germline V gene data show CDR1 as MGHDK and CDR2 as SYGVNS. The CDR3 extends over 14 amino acids. CDR3 sequence reads: CARGVERELHEQYF. CDR3 in DNA: TGTGCCAGAGGCGTAGAGCGGGAGCTACACGAGCAGTACTTC.

This rearrangement joins TRBV28 to TRBJ1-2, with 9 bases fitting TRBD1. From germline, CDR1 is MDHEN and CDR2 SYDVKM. V dropped 5 bases and J dropped 8; count of bases not matched to a gene: 12. The CDR3 has 15 residues. The CDR3 nucleotides read TGTGCCAGCAGTCTCTTCGGGACAGGGAAAGGCGGCTACACCTTC. Translating gives CASSLFGTGKGGYTF.

V is TRBV4-3 and J is TRBJ2-1; 10 positions agree with TRBD2. The CDR3 totals 16 residues. Germline V gives CDR1 LGHNA, CDR2 YSLEER. Germline trimming cut 0 bases from V and 9 bases from J; bases unmatched to any gene: 8. CDR3 sequence reads: CASSQDEVPSGGEQFF. CDR3 bases: TGCGCCAGCAGCCAAGATGAAGTGCCTAGCGGGGGTGAGCAGTTCTTC.

This chain uses TRBV15 with TRBJ2-3; 7 bases are shared with TRBD1. The CDR3 runs to 16 residues. The germline CDR1 and CDR2 sequences are LNHNV and YYDKDF (reference sequence). Trimming removed 5 bases from V and 2 bases from J; junction bases left unmatched: 10. CDR3 coding DNA: TGTGCCACCAGCGGTGGGACAGCAGGGGCCACAGATACGCAGTATTTT. The encoded protein is CATSGGTAGATDTQYF.

The gene calls are TRBV15 and TRBJ1-3, with TRBD1 matching over 7 bases. V trimming: 1 base; J trimming: 8 bases; junction bases outside the gene matches: 8. There are 15 residues in the CDR3. The V gene's germline CDR1 is LNHNV and CDR2 YYDKDF (reference sequence). This chain's CDR3 is CATSRGDSVRDTIYF. The CDR3 DNA sequence: TGTGCCACCAGCAGAGGGGACAGTGTCCGGGACACCATATATTTT.

This clone was seen a single time. The chain links TRBV15 to TRBJ1-1; 8 positions agree with TRBD1. The CDR3 consists of 15 residues. Germline V gene sequence: CDR1 LNHNV, CDR2 YYDKDF (reference sequence). V shed 6 bases, J shed 4 bases, and the junction held 10 bases outside the gene matches. CDR3 nucleotide sequence: TGTGCCACCAGGGAAGGGACAGGTGGGAGCACTGAAGCTTTCTTT. It yields the protein CATREGTGGSTEAFF.

The chain employs TRBV2 and TRBJ1-1; no clear D gene. CDR1 and CDR2 from the germline V gene are SNHLY and FYNNEI. There are 14 residues in the CDR3. V lost 4 bases, J lost 4 bases, and 13 bases lay in between. The CDR3 sequence is CASSGLEDFTEAFF. For the CDR3, the DNA is TGTGCCAGCAGTGGCCTGGAGGACTTCACTGAAGCTTTCTTT. The full variable domain, in which reference TRBV2 and TRBJ1-1 provide the parts outside the CDR3, is EPEVTQTPSHQVTQMGQEVILRCVPISNHLYFYWYRQILGQKVEFLVSFYNNEISEKSEIFDDQFSVERPDGSNFTLKIRSTKLEDSAMYFCASSGLEDFTEAFFGQGTRLTVV.

V and J are TRBV7-2 and TRBJ1-3, with D possibly being TRBD1 (5 bases). Germline V gives CDR1 SGHTA, CDR2 FQGNSA. Trimming took off 1 base at V and 3 bases at J, with 10 bases between the two ends. The CDR3 loop spans 15 amino acids. CDR3: CASSLGGAYGNTIYF. The CDR3, as DNA: TGTGCCAGCAGCTTAGGTGGGGCTTATGGAAACACCATATATTTT.

The chain recombines TRBV7-2 with TRBJ1-3; D gene uncertain. V was pared by 1 base and J by 0 bases, with 10 bases between. Germline lookup yields CDR1 SGHTA and CDR2 FQGNSA. The CDR3 is 16 amino acids. The CDR3 spells CASSLERASSGNTIYF. Written as DNA, the CDR3 is TGTGCCAGCAGCTTAGAGAGGGCATCCTCTGGAAACACCATATATTTT.

This sequence joins TRBV28 and TRBJ1-2, with 8 nucleotides matching TRBD1. The length of the CDR3 is 13 residues. J was trimmed by 8 bases and V by 5 bases; bases with no gene match: 7. CDR1 MDHEN and CDR2 SYDVKM come from the germline V gene. The CDR3 nucleotides are TGTGCCAGCAGTCCCGGGACAGGTCGGGGCTACACCTTC. Amino acids: CASSPGTGRGYTF.

The rearrangement joins TRBV4-2 to TRBJ2-7; 8 nucleotides line up with TRBD2. The CDR3 consists of 14 residues. In germline, CDR1 is LGHNA, CDR2 YNFKEQ. The V gene end was trimmed by 5 bases and the J gene end by 1 base; junction bases not matched to a gene: 4. CDR3 nucleotides: TGTGCCAGCAGCGAGCGGGAGTCATCCTACGAGCAGTACTTC. Translating it yields CASSERESSYEQYF.

The chain is built from TRBV28 and TRBJ1-1; D gene unclear. The CDR3 loop spans 14 amino acids. Germline V gene data show CDR1 as MDHEN and CDR2 as SYDVKM. Trimming took 6 bases from V and 0 from J, leaving 11 bases between them. The CDR3 sequence is CASSLSGLNTEAFF. The DNA of the CDR3 is TGTGCCAGCAGCCTCTCAGGCTTGAACACTGAAGCTTTCTTT.

The V gene is TRBV5-6, the J gene TRBJ2-3; TRBD2 aligns across 8 bases. This CDR3 has 18 residues. In germline, CDR1 is SGHDT, CDR2 YYEEEE. The J segment lost 3 bases and the V segment lost 1 base, leaving 13 bases of the junction unmatched. CDR3 DNA: TGTGCCAGCAGCTTGTCCCGGACAGCGGGAGTCGAGACAGATACGCAGTATTTT. It specifies CASSLSRTAGVETDTQYF.

This rearrangement joins TRBV6-5 to TRBJ1-2; a weak D match, TRBD1 (5 bases). Trimming cost V 2 bases and J 2 bases, with 12 bases left between them. The CDR3 runs to 15 residues. In germline, CDR1 is MNHEY, CDR2 SVGAGI. CDR3 in DNA: TGTGCCAGCAGTTACGGGGGGGAGGGGAACTATGGCTACACCTTC. As protein: CASSYGGEGNYGYTF.

The chain uses TRBV5-1 and TRBJ2-3, with D possibly matching TRBD2 (5 bases). The V end lost 5 bases, the J end lost 1 base, and 11 bases lay between the germline ends. The CDR3 spans 14 residues. Per germline, CDR1 SGHRS and CDR2 YFSETQ. CDR3 residues: CASRRSGGTDTQYF. CDR3 bases: TGCGCCAGCAGACGATCCGGGGGCACAGATACGCAGTATTTT.